These T cell receptor beta chains were read from a single sample in a study of shared clonotypes between healthy human individuals. The repertoire was sequenced with immunoSEQ multiplex PCR; TCRdb's copy has only in-frame clones and lacks some. The sample contains 2.5 million or so clones, approximately 90% of which appear only once. Sequenced sample: naive CD4+ T cells sorted from blood. The receptors come from a man between 18 and 29 years old in good health. CDR3s include the opening cysteine and the closing phenylalanine or tryptophan. The D gene is left open where the match is weak. Not all rows give a size; the values are once, few, many and, for expanded clones, a class.

V gene,J gene,CDR3 length,D gene,clone size,CDR3 protein,CDR3 DNA
TRBV5-1,TRBJ2-2,15,-,few,CASSLERTNTGELFF,TGCGCCAGCAGCTTGGAGAGGACTAACACCGGGGAGCTGTTTTTT
TRBV27,TRBJ1-1,13,-,-,CASSFRANTEAFF,TGTGCCAGCAGTTTCAGGGCGAACACTGAAGCTTTCTTT
TRBV5-1,TRBJ2-1,13,-,once,CASSSPTENEQFF,TGCGCCAGCAGCTCCCCGACGGAGAATGAGCAGTTCTTC
TRBV7-9,TRBJ2-5,14,TRBD2,-,CASSPTSGEETQYF,TGTGCCAGCAGCCCGACTAGCGGCGAAGAGACCCAGTACTTC
TRBV5-4,TRBJ2-2,15,-,once,CASSPPPSNTGELFF,TGTGCCAGCAGCCCCCCGCCTAGCAACACCGGGGAGCTGTTTTTT
TRBV19,TRBJ1-5,14,-,-,CASSVQGSNQPQHF,TGTGCCAGCAGTGTACAGGGTAGCAATCAGCCCCAGCATTTT
TRBV5-4,TRBJ2-5,15,TRBD2,-,CASSLVQRGEETQYF,TGTGCCAGCAGCTTGGTCCAGCGGGGGGAAGAGACCCAGTACTTC
TRBV5-4,TRBJ2-1,15,-,-,CASSLGTGGYNEQFF,TGTGCCAGCAGCTTGGGGACTGGCGGTTACAATGAGCAGTTCTTC
TRBV18,TRBJ2-5,20,TRBD2,-,CASSSLIPGLAGVSGETQYF,TGTGCCAGCTCCTCATTAATTCCGGGACTAGCGGGAGTCAGTGGAGAGACCCAGTACTTC
TRBV2,TRBJ2-3,14,-,-,CASGRDSRTDTQYF,TGTGCCTCGGGGCGGGACTCCCGCACAGATACGCAGTATTTT
TRBV5-4,TRBJ2-3,17,TRBD2,-,CASSLHLAGGSTDTQYF,TGTGCCAGCAGCTTACACCTAGCGGGGGGGAGCACAGATACGCAGTATTTT
TRBV6-5,TRBJ1-5,12,TRBD1,-,CASSYGQGSQHF,TGTGCCAGCAGTTACGGACAGGGGTCCCAGCATTTT
TRBV19,TRBJ1-3,17,-,-,CASSIPPVQGSGNTIYF,TGTGCCAGTAGTATACCTCCCGTACAGGGATCGGGAAACACCATATATTTT
TRBV10-3,TRBJ1-5,13,-,-,CAISVGESQPQHF,TGTGCCATCAGTGTAGGGGAGAGTCAGCCCCAGCATTTT
TRBV19,TRBJ2-2,14,-,-,CASSLQAYTGELFF,TGTGCCAGTAGTCTGCAGGCATACACCGGGGAGCTGTTTTTT
TRBV7-8,TRBJ2-7,15,-,-,CASSLVGTRSYEQYF,TGTGCCAGCAGCTTAGTTGGGACACGATCCTACGAGCAGTACTTC
TRBV7-2,TRBJ2-2,13,-,-,CASRLTNTGELFF,TGTGCCAGCAGGCTTACGAACACCGGGGAGCTGTTTTTT
TRBV27,TRBJ2-2,14,-,-,CASSLAEGVGELFF,TGTGCCAGCAGTTTAGCGGAGGGGGTCGGGGAGCTGTTTTTT
TRBV30,TRBJ2-5,15,-,-,CAWEGGRMSKETQYF,TGTGCCTGGGAGGGGGGGAGGATGTCCAAAGAGACCCAGTACTTC
TRBV4-1,TRBJ1-1,15,TRBD1,-,CASSQQGGFRTEAFF,TGCGCCAGCAGCCAACAGGGGGGGTTCCGCACTGAAGCTTTCTTT
TRBV7-9,TRBJ1-1,11,-,few,CASSFEREAFF,TGTGCCAGCAGCTTTGAACGTGAAGCTTTCTTT
TRBV11-2,TRBJ2-7,17,-,-,CASSLALKGRISYEQYF,TGTGCCAGCAGCTTAGCGCTAAAAGGTAGAATCTCCTACGAGCAGTACTTC
TRBV6-5,TRBJ1-1,15,-,-,CASSYSRGARTEAFF,TGTGCCAGCAGTTACTCGCGGGGGGCAAGAACTGAAGCTTTCTTT
TRBV28,TRBJ2-7,13,-,-,CASSLRAPNEQHF,TGTGCCAGCAGTTTAAGAGCCCCAAACGAGCAGCACTTC
TRBV6-5,TRBJ1-6,16,-,-,CASSYSLASSNSPLHF,TGTGCCAGCAGTTACTCACTGGCGTCTTCTAATTCACCCCTCCACTTT
TRBV10-2,TRBJ2-7,12,TRBD1,-,CASSPTGSEQYF,TGCGCCAGCAGTCCGACAGGGAGCGAGCAGTACTTC
TRBV29-1,TRBJ2-5,17,-,-,CSVEDGGELFRWETQYF,TGCAGCGTTGAAGATGGTGGGGAATTGTTTCGGTGGGAGACCCAGTACTTC
TRBV7-8,TRBJ2-7,13,TRBD1,-,CASSLDRGYEQYF,TGTGCCAGCAGCTTAGACAGGGGTTACGAGCAGTACTTC
TRBV18,TRBJ1-2,15,-,-,CASSPPARDTYGYTF,TGTGCCAGCTCACCACCCGCCAGGGACACCTATGGCTACACCTTC
TRBV9,TRBJ2-4,14,TRBD1,-,CASSTGTGGNIQYF,TGTGCCAGCAGCACCGGGACAGGGGGCAACATTCAGTACTTC
TRBV7-9,TRBJ2-5,15,TRBD1,-,CASSWGDRGLETQYF,TGTGCCAGCAGCTGGGGAGACAGGGGGCTAGAGACCCAGTACTTC
TRBV10-3,TRBJ1-5,15,-,once,CAISGGEEGNQPQHF,TGTGCCATCAGTGGGGGCGAGGAGGGCAATCAGCCCCAGCATTTT
TRBV30,TRBJ1-4,13,-,-,CAWRWGLGEKLFF,TGTGCCTGGAGGTGGGGGCTAGGTGAAAAACTGTTTTTT
TRBV6-1,TRBJ2-7,14,TRBD1,-,CASRTQGVSYEQYF,TGTGCCAGCAGAACTCAGGGGGTGTCCTACGAGCAGTACTTC
TRBV30,TRBJ2-7,14,TRBD2,-,CAWSPTSGFYEQYF,TGTGCCTGGAGCCCGACTAGCGGATTCTACGAGCAGTACTTC
TRBV5-6,TRBJ1-1,14,-,-,CASSFQDRNTEAFF,TGTGCCAGCAGTTTCCAGGACAGGAACACTGAAGCTTTCTTT
TRBV7-9,TRBJ1-2,12,-,-,CASSLRAYGYTF,TGTGCCAGCAGCTTACGAGCCTATGGCTACACCTTC
TRBV25-1,TRBJ1-6,13,-,-,CASSDTRNSPLHF,TGTGCCAGCAGTGATACAAGGAATTCACCCCTCCACTTT
TRBV14,TRBJ2-7,20,-,-,CASSQDSARGVYSSSYEQYF,TGTGCCAGCAGCCAAGATTCGGCCAGGGGGGTTTATTCGAGCTCCTACGAGCAGTACTTC
TRBV5-6,TRBJ1-5,16,TRBD1,-,CASSLATGSGNQPQHF,TGTGCCAGCAGCTTGGCGACAGGGAGTGGCAATCAGCCCCAGCATTTT
TRBV7-8,TRBJ1-4,14,TRBD1,-,CASSLEGVGTVLFF,TGTGCCAGCAGCTTAGAGGGGGTAGGGACAGTCCTGTTTTTT
TRBV6-1,TRBJ1-1,15,-,-,CASSEGVRSNTEAFF,TGTGCCAGCAGTGAAGGGGTCAGATCGAACACTGAAGCTTTCTTT
TRBV28,TRBJ1-5,11,-,-,CASSQGLPQHF,TGTGCCAGCAGTCAAGGGTTGCCCCAGCATTTT
TRBV29-1,TRBJ2-5,12,-,-,CSVEEGPGTQYF,TGCAGCGTTGAAGAGGGGCCGGGGACCCAGTACTTC
TRBV18,TRBJ2-3,17,TRBD2,-,CASSPSSGGRGTDTQYF,TGTGCCAGCTCACCCTCCTCAGGCGGGAGGGGAACAGATACGCAGTATTTT
TRBV18,TRBJ2-1,15,-,-,CASSPPSVPYNEQFF,TGTGCCAGCTCACCACCGTCCGTTCCCTACAATGAGCAGTTCTTC